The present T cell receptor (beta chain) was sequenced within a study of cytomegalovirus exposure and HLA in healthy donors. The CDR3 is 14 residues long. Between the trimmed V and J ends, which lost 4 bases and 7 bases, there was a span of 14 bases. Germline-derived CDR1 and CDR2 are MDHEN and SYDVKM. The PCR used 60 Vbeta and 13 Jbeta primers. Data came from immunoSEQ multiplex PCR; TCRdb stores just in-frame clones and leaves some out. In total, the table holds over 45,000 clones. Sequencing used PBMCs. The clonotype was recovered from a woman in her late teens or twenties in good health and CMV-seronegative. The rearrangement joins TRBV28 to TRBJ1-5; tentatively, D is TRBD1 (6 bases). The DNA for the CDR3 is TGTGCCAGCAGTTACGGGGGGGCAATCCAGCCCCAGCATTTT. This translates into CASSYGGAIQPQHF.